The 18 T cell receptor beta chains presented below share a single source sample, sequenced in a study of blood T cell repertoires in COVID-19. Profiling relied on immunoSEQ multiplex PCR, and the TCRdb table lists in-frame clones only, not all of them. The sample lists over 200,000 clones; 70% to 90% were seen once. The sample consisted of PBMCs or T cells enriched from blood (not recorded which). The receptors here all came from a woman in her 40s with acute COVID-19.

The V call is TRBV30, the J call TRBJ1-6; D unresolved. This CDR3 has 13 residues. The V and J ends lost 2 bases and 6 bases respectively, with 8 bases between them. Germline loops: CDR1 GTSNPN, CDR2 SVGIG (reference sequence). CDR3 amino acids: CAWSSGRNSPLHF. The CDR3 nucleotides are TGTGCCTGGAGTTCCGGTCGTAATTCACCCCTCCACTTT.

The V and J genes are TRBV30 and TRBJ1-2, with TRBD1 matching over 7 bases. Trimming took 1 base from V and 2 from J; bases not matched to a gene: 4. Germline V gives CDR1 GTSNPN, CDR2 SVGIG (reference sequence). CDR3 size: 14 residues. CDR3 protein: CAWSANRGNYGYTF. In nucleotides, the CDR3 is TGTGCCTGGAGTGCAAACAGGGGAAACTATGGCTACACCTTC. The full variable domain, in which reference TRBV30 and TRBJ1-2 provide the parts outside the CDR3, is SQTIHQWPATLVQPVGSPLSLECTVEGTSNPNLYWYRQAAGRGLQLLFYSVGIGQISSEVPQNLSASRPQDRQFILSSKKLLLSDSGFYLCAWSANRGNYGYTFGSGTRLTVV.

The chain carries TRBV2 and TRBJ2-7; TRBD2 might be the D (6 bases). The CDR3 has 13 amino acids. Per the germline V gene, CDR1 is SNHLY and CDR2 is FYNNEI. Trimming took 6 bases from V and 6 from J, leaving 15 bases between them. The CDR3 DNA is TGTGCCAGCAGCGCGGGGTATTTCTCCGAGCAGTACGTC. Translated: CASSAGYFSEQYV.

Here the CDR3 reads CATSWGLAGNTGELFF. CDR3 in DNA: TGTGCCACCAGCTGGGGACTAGCGGGAAACACCGGGGAGCTGTTTTTT. V and J are TRBV15 and TRBJ2-2, with TRBD2 matching 13 bases. Germline CDR1 and CDR2: LNHNV and YYDKDF (reference sequence). Trimming took 5 bases from V and 2 from J; bases not matched to a gene: 2. The CDR3 covers 16 residues.

The rearrangement uses TRBV12-5 and TRBJ1-2; maybe TRBD1 (6 bases). Deletions cut 3 bases from V and 7 bases from J, with 15 bases between. Germline assignment: CDR1 LGHNT and CDR2 FRNRAP. The CDR3 contains 14 residues. DNA for the CDR3: TGTGCTAGTGGTTTAGGACAGCCTACGGGTGGCTACACCTTC. Protein sequence: CASGLGQPTGGYTF.

This clone was counted a few times. The rearrangement joins TRBV24-1 to TRBJ2-5; TRBD2 matches 9 bases. The trim removed 3 bases at V and 1 base at J, leaving 8 bases unmatched. The CDR3 contains 17 residues. CDR1 and CDR2 (germline): KGHDR, SFDVKD. The chain's CDR3 is CATSDTGSGSGQETQYF. The CDR3 DNA follows: TGTGCCACCAGTGATACCGGTAGCGGGAGCGGCCAAGAGACCCAGTACTTC.

Only a few counts were recorded for this clone. The chain is built from TRBV19 and TRBJ1-2, with 7 bases fitting TRBD1. From germline, CDR1 is LNHDA and CDR2 SQIVND (reference sequence). This CDR3 contains 15 residues. Trimming cost V 1 base and J 7 bases; bases outside gene matches: 9. The CDR3 coding sequence is TGTGCCAGTAGTATAGTCGGGACAGTAGGTTTTGGCTACACCTTC. Translated, it gives CASSIVGTVGFGYTF.

V and J are TRBV27 and TRBJ2-1, with 7 bases matching TRBD2. This CDR3 has 16 amino acids. Germline loops: CDR1 MNHEY, CDR2 SMNVEV (reference sequence). V dropped 4 bases and J dropped 9; count of bases not matched to a gene: 15. The CDR3 DNA reads TGTGCCAGCAGTTCGGGTGCGGGGGTAACGGGCGGTGAGCAGTTCTTC. It codes for CASSSGAGVTGGEQFF.

The chain is built from TRBV29-1 and TRBJ2-1, with TRBD2 matching over 14 bases. The CDR3 is 15 amino acids. Germline V gene data show CDR1 as SQVTM and CDR2 as ANQGSEA. J gave up 7 bases and V 5 bases, and 7 bases lay outside the gene matches. The CDR3 nucleotides read TGCAGCGTTAAGATCGGGACTAGCGGGAGAAATGAGCAGTTCTTC. Amino acids: CSVKIGTSGRNEQFF.

This chain joins TRBV11-2 and TRBJ2-3; 8 bases are shared with TRBD2. In germline, CDR1 is SGHAT, CDR2 FQNNGV. This CDR3 has 17 amino acids. V dropped 4 bases and J dropped 1; count of bases not matched to a gene: 10. The CDR3 DNA follows: TGTGCCAGCAGCTCCAGAGCGGGGGTCCGGGGCACAGATACGCAGTATTTT. This translates into CASSSRAGVRGTDTQYF.

The chain uses TRBV28 and TRBJ2-7; TRBD1 matches 7 bases. J was trimmed by 2 bases and V by 2 bases; bases with no gene match: 6. CDR1 is MDHEN and CDR2 is SYDVKM in the germline V gene. The length of the CDR3 is 15 residues. DNA for the CDR3: TGTGCCAGCAGTTTAGCGACAGGGATTCCCTACGAGCAGTACGTC. Residues: CASSLATGIPYEQYV.

The chain links TRBV6-1 to TRBJ1-6; 9 nucleotides align to TRBD1. Germline lookup yields CDR1 MNHNS and CDR2 SASEGT. This CDR3 is built from 15 residues. Trimming cost V 0 bases and J 10 bases; bases outside gene matches: 4. The CDR3 DNA is TGTGCCAGCAGTGAAGCGGGACAGGGATCGTCACCCCTCCACTTT. The encoded protein is CASSEAGQGSSPLHF.

The rearrangement joins TRBV29-1 to TRBJ1-3; no clear D gene. The V and J ends lost 2 bases and 0 bases respectively, with 11 bases between them. The CDR3 extends over 15 amino acids. Germline V lookup: CDR1 SQVTM, CDR2 ANQGSEA. CDR3 protein: CSVETPGNSGNTIYF. DNA for the CDR3: TGCAGCGTTGAAACCCCAGGCAACTCTGGAAACACCATATATTTT. Full variable domain (rest looked up from reference TRBV29-1 and TRBJ1-3): SAVISQKPSRDICQRGTSLTIQCQVDSQVTMMFWYRQQPGQSLTLIATANQGSEATYESGFVIDKFPISRPNLTFSTLTVSNMSPEDSSIYLCSVETPGNSGNTIYFGEGSWLTVV.

The chain recombines TRBV29-1 with TRBJ1-1; the match to TRBD1 covers 9 bases. The J segment lost 1 base and the V segment lost 8 bases, leaving 5 bases of the junction unmatched. Per germline, CDR1 SQVTM and CDR2 ANQGSEA. This CDR3 has 13 amino acids. The CDR3 coding sequence is TGCAGCTCCGGACAGGGGAGGAACACTGAAGCTTTCTTT. It yields the protein CSSGQGRNTEAFF.

The chain combines TRBV15 with TRBJ1-1, with D possibly matching TRBD1 (6 bases). V was trimmed by 3 bases and J by 1 base, leaving 15 bases between them. CDR3 length equals 16 residues. CDR1 is LNHNV and CDR2 is YYDKDF in the germline V gene (reference sequence). CDR3: CATSRGRGKGNTEAFF. The CDR3, as DNA: TGTGCCACCAGCAGGGGAAGGGGGAAGGGGAACACTGAAGCTTTCTTT.

The chain joins TRBV6-4 to TRBJ1-2; no clear D. CDR3 length: 14 amino acids. The V end was cut by 4 bases, the J end by 3 bases, with 12 bases between. CDR1 and CDR2 (germline): MRHNA, SNTAGT. The CDR3 is CASSVNLGDYGYTF. In nucleotides, the CDR3 is TGTGCCAGCAGTGTAAACCTCGGGGACTATGGCTACACCTTC.

The chain has TRBV11-2 and TRBJ1-2, with 7 bases fitting TRBD1. Trimming cost V 5 bases and J 1 base; bases outside gene matches: 4. The germline gives CDR1 SGHAT, CDR2 FQNNGV. The CDR3 totals 14 residues. The CDR3 DNA sequence: TGTGCCAGCAGCCCGGGACAGAATAACTATGGCTACACCTTC. This sequence encodes CASSPGQNNYGYTF.

Within the sample, this clone is medium-sized. The rearrangement joins TRBV19 to TRBJ1-4; TRBD1 matches 7 bases. Germline loops: CDR1 LNHDA, CDR2 SQIVND (reference sequence). V lost 6 bases and J lost 7; bases outside the gene matches: 8. This CDR3 spans 14 amino acids. In DNA, the CDR3 is TGTGCCAGTAGCCCTACAGGGGATGCTGAAAAACTGTTTTTT. This translates into CASSPTGDAEKLFF. The complete variable domain, with remaining parts taken from reference TRBV19 and TRBJ1-4, reads DGGITQSPKYLFRKEGQNVTLSCEQNLNHDAMYWYRQDPGQGLRLIYYSQIVNDFQKGDIAEGYSVSREKKESFPLTVTSAQKNPTAFYLCASSPTGDAEKLFFGSGTQLSVL.